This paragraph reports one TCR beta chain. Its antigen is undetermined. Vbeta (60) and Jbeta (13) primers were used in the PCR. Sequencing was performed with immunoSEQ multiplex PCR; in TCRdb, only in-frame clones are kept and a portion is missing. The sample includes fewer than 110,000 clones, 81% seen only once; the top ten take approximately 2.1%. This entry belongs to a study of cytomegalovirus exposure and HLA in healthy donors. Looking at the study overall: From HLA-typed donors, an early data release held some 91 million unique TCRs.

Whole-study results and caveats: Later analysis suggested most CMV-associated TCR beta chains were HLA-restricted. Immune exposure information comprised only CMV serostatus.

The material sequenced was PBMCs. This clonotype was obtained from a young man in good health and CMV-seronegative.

CDR3 amino acids: CASSLGAGGIYEQYF. In DNA, the CDR3 is TGTGCCAGCAGCTTAGGGGCAGGGGGCATTTACGAGCAGTACTTC. The V gene is TRBV7-2, the J gene TRBJ2-7, with TRBD1 identical over 8 bases. V shed 1 base and J 4 bases; nucleotides not matched to a gene: 6. From germline, CDR1 is SGHTA and CDR2 FQGNSA. The CDR3 is 15 amino acids.